This T cell receptor (beta chain) was profiled in a study of Ad26.COV2.S vaccination and SARS-CoV-2 variants. Study details: By the intramuscular route, Ad26.COV2.S was given once, or twice 56 days apart. Points from the study as a whole: Spike-specific TCR breadth was greater after Ad26.COV2.S than placebo.

Sequencing was performed with immunoSEQ multiplex PCR; in TCRdb, only in-frame clones are kept and a portion is missing. Of about 350,000 clones listed, roughly 90% are singletons. Comment on this clone: Its antigen is not identified.

Treatment here: around 19 received Ad26.COV2.S at low or high dose, single or two shots; five or six received placebo; per-sample allocation not given. On day 63 after the first injection, vaccine and placebo recipients gave samples. This adult donor, from Boston, was 18-55 years old. Germline V gene lookup returns CDR1 SGHTA and CDR2 FQGNSA. V dropped 5 bases and J dropped 5 bases, with 12 bases sitting between them. The CDR3 is made up of 13 amino acids. The sample was peripheral blood, taken in a trial of Ad26.COV2.S vaccine versus placebo. The receptor was derived from a person between 18 and 60 years old who received the Ad26.COV2.S COVID-19 vaccine or a placebo. The chain links TRBV7-2 to TRBJ1-1; no definite D call. The CDR3 DNA sequence: TGTGCCAGCAGCCCCCCCAGTAGGACTGAAGCTTTCTTT. It translates to CASSPPSRTEAFF.